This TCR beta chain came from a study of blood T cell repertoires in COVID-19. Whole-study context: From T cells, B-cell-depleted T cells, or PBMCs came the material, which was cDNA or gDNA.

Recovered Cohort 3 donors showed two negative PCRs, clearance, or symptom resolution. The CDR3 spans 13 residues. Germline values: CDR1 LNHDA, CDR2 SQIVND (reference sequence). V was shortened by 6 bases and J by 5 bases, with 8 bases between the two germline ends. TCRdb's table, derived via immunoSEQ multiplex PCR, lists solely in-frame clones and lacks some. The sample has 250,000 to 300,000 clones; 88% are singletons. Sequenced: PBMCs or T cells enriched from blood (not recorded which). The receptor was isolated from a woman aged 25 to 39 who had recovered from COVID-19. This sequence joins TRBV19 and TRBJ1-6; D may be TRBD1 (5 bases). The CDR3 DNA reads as TGTGCCAGTAGGACAGCCCATAATTCACCCCTCCACTTT. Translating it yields CASRTAHNSPLHF. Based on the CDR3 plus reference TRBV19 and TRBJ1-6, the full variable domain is DGGITQSPKYLFRKEGQNVTLSCEQNLNHDAMYWYRQDPGQGLRLIYYSQIVNDFQKGDIAEGYSVSREKKESFPLTVTSAQKNPTAFYLCASRTAHNSPLHFGNGTRLTVT.